The 32 T cell receptor beta chains presented below share a single source sample, sequenced in a study of cytomegalovirus exposure and HLA in healthy donors. Amplification used 60 Vbeta primers and 13 Jbeta primers. Libraries were prepared by immunoSEQ multiplex PCR; TCRdb keeps only in-frame clonotypes and omits some of them. The data contain 90,000 to 130,000 clones, roughly 80% of them singletons. Material: PBMCs. Source of these receptors: a woman aged 25 to 45 in good health and CMV-seronegative.

J is TRBJ1-1 and V is TRBV4-3, with a possible D match to TRBD1 (6 bases). V was trimmed by 0 bases and J by 1 base, leaving 9 bases between them. Germline V CDR1 and CDR2: LGHNA, YSLEER. The CDR3 is made up of 15 amino acids. CDR3 nucleotide sequence: TGCGCCAGCAGCCAAGATCTACAGGGGAACACTGAAGCTTTCTTT. It is translated as CASSQDLQGNTEAFF.

J is TRBJ2-7 and V is TRBV28; D unresolved. This CDR3 is 15 amino acids long. The germline V and J ends were trimmed by 5 bases and 0 bases, with 14 bases remaining between them. Germline V gene lookup returns CDR1 MDHEN and CDR2 SYDVKM. CDR3 sequence reads: CASSPRVLGSYEQYF. The DNA of the CDR3 is TGTGCCAGCAGTCCCCGGGTCTTGGGCTCCTACGAGCAGTACTTC.

The chain is built from TRBV4-1 and TRBJ2-4; tentatively, D is TRBD1 (6 bases). Trimming took off 5 bases at V and 3 bases at J, with 17 bases between the two ends. The CDR3 runs 16 residues. CDR1 is MGHRA and CDR2 is YSYEKL in the germline V gene. The CDR3: CASSVRTDDIKNIQYF. The DNA of the CDR3 is TGCGCCAGCAGCGTCCGGACAGACGATATCAAAAACATTCAGTACTTC.

This clone has a handful of counts. This chain connects TRBV4-2 to TRBJ1-2; D gene uncertain. Germline V lookup: CDR1 LGHNA, CDR2 YNFKEQ. With 0 bases removed from V and 0 bases from J, the gap between germline ends came to 26 bases. The CDR3 totals 21 residues. The chain's CDR3 is CASSQDPVSLPGSQTNYGYTF. CDR3 sequence (DNA): TGTGCCAGCAGCCAAGATCCCGTCTCGTTGCCGGGGAGCCAAACTAACTATGGCTACACCTTC.

The rearrangement joins TRBV5-1 to TRBJ2-1, with 14 positions matching TRBD2. Germline CDR1 and CDR2: SGHRS and YFSETQ. After removal of 4 bases from V and 5 bases from J, the junction contained 2 bases not matched to a gene. This CDR3 has 15 amino acids. CDR3 DNA: TGCGCCAGCAGCCTGACTAGCGGGAGGGACAATGAGCAGTTCTTC. It encodes CASSLTSGRDNEQFF.

The chain employs TRBV4-1 and TRBJ1-2; D possibly corresponds to TRBD1 (5 bases). Germline V gene sequence: CDR1 MGHRA, CDR2 YSYEKL. The CDR3 sequence is 15 residues long. The V end lost 1 base, the J end lost 3 bases, and 12 bases lay between the germline ends. CDR3 protein: CASSQVSGDYYGYTF. In nucleotides, the CDR3 is TGCGCCAGCAGCCAAGTATCGGGGGATTACTATGGCTACACCTTC.

In its sample, this clone was seen a few times. This sequence joins TRBV28 and TRBJ2-4, with D perhaps TRBD2 (5 bases). V was shortened by 5 bases and J by 6 bases, with 20 bases between the two germline ends. Germline lookup yields CDR1 MDHEN and CDR2 SYDVKM. The CDR3 is 16 residues long. The CDR3 DNA is TGTGCCAGCAGTACGTCCTCGGGAACGGGGATAAACATTCAGTACTTC. Encoded protein: CASSTSSGTGINIQYF.

The rearrangement joins TRBV12-5 to TRBJ2-7, with D possibly matching TRBD1 (6 bases). This CDR3 is 12 amino acids long. Germline CDR1 reads LGHNT; CDR2 reads FRNRAP. V lost 6 bases and J lost 5, with 11 bases in between. CDR3 region: CASGPDRNEQYF. The DNA of the CDR3 is TGTGCTAGTGGACCTGACAGGAACGAGCAGTACTTC. The whole variable domain, filled in from reference TRBV12-5 and TRBJ2-7, reads DARVTQTPRHKVTEMGQEVTMRCQPILGHNTVFWYRQTMMQGLELLAYFRNRAPLDDSGMPKDRFSAEMPDATLATLKIQPSEPRDSAVYFCASGPDRNEQYFGPGTRLTVT.

This clone is labeled medium-sized. J is TRBJ1-5 and V is TRBV4-1; no reliable D call. Germline V CDR1 and CDR2: MGHRA, YSYEKL. Trimming shortened V by 1 base and J by 4 bases, and 11 bases separated the two germline ends. There are 15 residues in the CDR3. This chain's CDR3 is CASSQALQANQPQHF. CDR3 DNA sequence: TGCGCCAGCAGCCAAGCTCTCCAGGCTAATCAGCCCCAGCATTTT.

This chain uses TRBV30 with TRBJ2-1, with 7 bases aligning to TRBD2. This CDR3 has 12 amino acids. CDR1 and CDR2 (germline): GTSNPN, SVGIG (reference sequence). Trimming cost V 2 bases and J 8 bases; bases outside gene matches: 3. The CDR3 DNA reads TGTGCCTGGAGTTGGGGAGGGGATGAGCAGTTCTTC. Translated: CAWSWGGDEQFF.

The gene calls are TRBV5-1 and TRBJ2-7; TRBD2 agrees at 14 bases. Germline V CDR1 and CDR2: SGHRS, YFSETQ. Trimming took 3 bases from V and 0 from J; bases not matched to a gene: 8. The CDR3 has 18 amino acids. CDR3 nucleotide sequence: TGCGCCAGCAGCTACTCCGGGACTAGCGGGGGCAGCTCCTACGAGCAGTACTTC. The encoded protein is CASSYSGTSGGSSYEQYF. The full variable domain, with the rest looked up from reference TRBV5-1 and TRBJ2-7, is KAGVTQTPRYLIKTRGQQVTLSCSPISGHRSVSWYQQTPGQGLQFLFEYFSETQRNKGNFPGRFSGRQFSNSRSEMNVSTLELGDSALYLCASSYSGTSGGSSYEQYFGPGTRLTVT.

CDR3 nucleotide sequence: TGTGCCAGCATTTTAAACACTGAAGCTTTCTTT. Protein sequence: CASILNTEAFF. The chain uses TRBV6-5 and TRBJ1-1; D not resolved. The CDR3 is 11 amino acids. The V and J ends lost 7 bases and 2 bases respectively, with 5 bases between them. Germline V gene sequence: CDR1 MNHEY, CDR2 SVGAGI.

On this clone: The same CDR3 is also encoded by other DNA sequences in this sample. The chain employs TRBV6-5 and TRBJ1-2; tentatively, D is TRBD1 (5 bases). The CDR3 is 13 amino acids. Trimming removed 6 bases at V and 2 bases at J, with 10 bases between. CDR1 is MNHEY and CDR2 is SVGAGI in the germline V gene. CDR3 in DNA: TGTGCCAGCAGCCCAGGACACAACTATGGCTACACCTTC. Translation: CASSPGHNYGYTF.

The chain combines TRBV6-1 with TRBJ2-6, with TRBD1 identical over 7 bases. Per germline, CDR1 MNHNS and CDR2 SASEGT. CDR3 length: 15 amino acids. The CDR3 sequence: CEKGAIRSGANVLTF. The DNA for the CDR3 is TGTGAAAAGGGGGCGATACGATCTGGGGCCAACGTCCTGACTTTC.

The chain links TRBV6-5 to TRBJ2-2; perhaps TRBD2 as D (5 bases). V gave up 9 bases and J gave up 5 bases, with 13 bases separating them. The length of the CDR3 is 13 residues. Germline CDR1 is MNHEY and CDR2 is SVGAGI. CDR3 sequence: CASFLPGTGELFF. The CDR3 DNA reads TGTGCCAGTTTTCTTCCGGGGACCGGGGAGCTGTTTTTT.

This clone was found a few times. The J gene is TRBJ2-7, the V gene TRBV14, with 7 bases matching TRBD1. CDR3 size: 13 residues. Germline V gene lookup returns CDR1 SGHDN and CDR2 FVKESK. The V gene end was trimmed by 6 bases and the J gene end by 0 bases; junction bases not matched to a gene: 2. DNA for the CDR3: TGTGCCAGCAGGGGGACAGACTCCTACGAGCAGTACTTC. Encoded protein: CASRGTDSYEQYF.

V gene TRBV7-8 combines with J gene TRBJ1-6, with 8 nucleotides matching TRBD1. Germline trimming cut 1 base from V and 5 bases from J; bases unmatched to any gene: 4. CDR1 is SGHVS, CDR2 FQNEAQ, per germline. The CDR3 has 16 residues. CDR3 coding DNA: TGTGCCAGCAGCTTAGAGACAGGGGAGAATAATTCACCCCTCCACTTT. This gives the protein CASSLETGENNSPLHF.

The rearrangement joins TRBV29-1 to TRBJ2-7, with 7 bases matching TRBD2. The CDR3 runs 13 residues. The J segment lost 2 bases and the V segment lost 6 bases, leaving 7 bases of the junction unmatched. CDR1 is SQVTM and CDR2 is ANQGSEA in the germline V gene. The CDR3 region is CSVVGGAPYEQYF. The CDR3 coding sequence is TGCAGCGTCGTGGGAGGGGCTCCCTACGAGCAGTACTTC.

The chain has TRBV11-3 and TRBJ2-5, with 12 bases fitting TRBD1. Germline V gene lookup returns CDR1 SGHNT and CDR2 YENEEA. The CDR3 loop spans 15 amino acids. The V gene end was trimmed by 5 bases and the J gene end by 5 bases; junction bases not matched to a gene: 6. CDR3 sequence reads: CASSPGTGGAETQYF. In DNA form, the CDR3 reads TGTGCCAGCAGCCCGGGGACAGGGGGCGCGGAGACCCAGTACTTC.

This clone was observed a single time. The genes are TRBV4-3 and TRBJ2-4; TRBD2 aligns across 9 bases. The CDR3 sequence is 18 residues long. The V segment lost 0 bases and the J segment 6 bases; nucleotides outside the gene matches: 12. Looked up from germline, CDR1 is LGHNA and CDR2 is YSLEER. CDR3 bases: TGCGCCAGCAGCCAAGAGGGGGAGAGCGGGGGGCCCGGAAACATTCAGTACTTC. It translates to CASSQEGESGGPGNIQYF.

This chain connects TRBV4-1 to TRBJ2-1; 8 bases are a match to TRBD1. Losses at the gene ends were 2 bases for V and 8 bases for J; bases not matched to a gene: 5. The germline V gene has CDR1 MGHRA and CDR2 YSYEKL. This CDR3 is built from 14 residues. The DNA of the CDR3 is TGCGCCAGCAGCCAAAGGCAGGGGGCCGATGAGCAGTTCTTC. Protein product: CASSQRQGADEQFF.

V is TRBV18 and J is TRBJ2-3; a possible D gene is TRBD1 (6 bases). V shed 8 bases and J shed 4 bases, with 19 bases lying between them. CDR1 and CDR2 (germline): KGHSH, LQKENI. There are 15 residues in the CDR3. CDR3: CASTTGTRAADTQYF. In nucleotides, the CDR3 is TGTGCCAGCACAACCGGGACACGGGCAGCAGATACGCAGTATTTT. Variable domain in full (rest from reference TRBV18 and TRBJ2-3): NAGVMQNPRHLVRRRGQEARLRCSPMKGHSHVYWYRQLPEEGLKFMVYLQKENIIDESGMPKERFSAEFPKEGPSILRIQQVVRGDSAAYFCASTTGTRAADTQYFGPGTRLTVL.

This clone has more than one count but fewer than ten. The V call is TRBV25-1, the J call TRBJ2-3; no clear D gene. Germline assignment: CDR1 MGHDK and CDR2 SYGVNS. There are 14 residues in the CDR3. The V and J ends lost 2 bases and 2 bases respectively, with 8 bases between them. Written as DNA, the CDR3 is TGTGCCAGCAGTGAAGAACAACACACAGATACGCAGTATTTT. Its protein is CASSEEQHTDTQYF. Looking up the rest from reference TRBV25-1 and TRBJ2-3 gives the full variable domain: EADIYQTPRYLVIGTGKKITLECSQTMGHDKMYWYQQDPGMELHLIHYSYGVNSTEKGDLSSESTVSRIRTEHFPLTLESARPSHTSQYLCASSEEQHTDTQYFGPGTRLTVL.

This clone came up once. This chain links TRBV6-6 with TRBJ2-5; a possible D gene is TRBD2 (5 bases). The CDR3 runs to 15 residues. Germline CDR1 is MNHNY and CDR2 is SVGAGI (reference sequence). Between the trimmed V and J ends, which lost 5 bases and 2 bases, there was a span of 15 bases. The CDR3 DNA follows: TGTGCCAGCAGTGGACGGGATAGTCTACAAGAGACCCAGTACTTC. Translating gives CASSGRDSLQETQYF.

The genes are TRBV15 and TRBJ2-7; D is uncertain. V was cut by 6 bases and J by 0 bases, with 9 bases left in between. CDR3 length equals 13 residues. Per germline, CDR1 LNHNV and CDR2 YYDKDF (reference sequence). DNA of the CDR3: TGTGCCACCAGTTTTTACAGCTCCTACGAGCAGTACTTC. Protein sequence: CATSFYSSYEQYF.

V usage is TRBV28 and J usage is TRBJ1-1, with 7 bases aligning to TRBD1. The CDR3 runs to 12 residues. J lost 6 bases, V lost 6 bases, and 4 bases had no gene match. Germline values: CDR1 MDHEN, CDR2 SYDVKM. CDR3 sequence: CASRQGSSEAFF. The CDR3 DNA follows: TGTGCCAGCAGACAGGGGTCTTCTGAAGCTTTCTTT.

This chain joins TRBV5-4 and TRBJ2-5; TRBD1 matches at 7 bases. CDR1 and CDR2 from the germline V gene are SGHNT and YYREEE (reference sequence). Trimming at V came to 4 bases and at J to 7 bases, leaving 13 bases not matched to a gene. The CDR3 sequence is 15 residues long. The CDR3 region is CASSERVTGDWTQYF. The CDR3 DNA reads TGTGCCAGCAGCGAAAGGGTTACAGGGGATTGGACCCAGTACTTC.

Points on this clone: The sample holds other DNA sequences that translate to the same CDR3. The rearrangement uses TRBV5-4 and TRBJ2-5; 7 bases line up with TRBD1. The junction had 4 bases not matched to a gene; V was cut back by 3 bases and J by 5 bases. The CDR3 is made up of 13 amino acids. Germline CDR1 SGHNT, CDR2 YYREEE (reference sequence). The CDR3: CASSSTGVETQYF. The CDR3 DNA reads as TGTGCCAGCAGCTCAACAGGGGTTGAGACCCAGTACTTC. The full variable domain, rest sourced from reference TRBV5-4 and TRBJ2-5, is ETGVTQSPTHLIKTRGQQVTLRCSSQSGHNTVSWYQQALGQGPQFIFQYYREEENGRGNFPPRFSGLQFPNYSSELNVNALELDDSALYLCASSSTGVETQYFGPGTRLLVL.

This clone was seen just once. The chain joins TRBV5-1 to TRBJ1-1; D remains ambiguous. The germline gives CDR1 SGHRS, CDR2 YFSETQ. The CDR3 covers 14 residues. Trimming shortened V by 4 bases and J by 0 bases, and 10 bases separated the two germline ends. The CDR3 region is CASSTEALNTEAFF. For the CDR3, the DNA is TGCGCCAGCAGCACCGAAGCCCTGAACACTGAAGCTTTCTTT.

Only a few counts were recorded for this clone. The chain combines TRBV2 with TRBJ2-7; D possibly corresponds to TRBD1 (5 bases). Germline V gives CDR1 SNHLY, CDR2 FYNNEI. The CDR3 has 14 residues. With 8 bases removed from V and 6 bases from J, the gap between germline ends came to 20 bases. The CDR3 here is CASQIGPGASEQYF. The CDR3 DNA is TGTGCCAGCCAAATTGGGCCTGGGGCATCCGAGCAGTACTTC. Full variable domain (remainder filled in from reference TRBV2 and TRBJ2-7): EPEVTQTPSHQVTQMGQEVILRCVPISNHLYFYWYRQILGQKVEFLVSFYNNEISEKSEIFDDQFSVERPDGSNFTLKIRSTKLEDSAMYFCASQIGPGASEQYFGPGTRLTVT.

The chain employs TRBV5-4 and TRBJ1-1; unclear D gene. Trimming took off 0 bases at V and 2 bases at J, with 11 bases between the two ends. Germline-derived CDR1 and CDR2 are SGHNT and YYREEE (reference sequence). CDR3 size: 15 residues. CDR3 coding DNA: TGTGCCAGCAGCTTGGACTCTGGAGTTAACACTGAAGCTTTCTTT. Its translation is CASSLDSGVNTEAFF.

There are a few counts of this clone. The chain carries TRBV27 and TRBJ2-3; 8 bases are shared with TRBD2. The CDR3 is made up of 14 amino acids. Germline CDR1 is MNHEY and CDR2 is SMNVEV (reference sequence). J lost 1 base, V lost 6 bases, and 3 bases had no gene match. CDR3 sequence reads: CASRETSGTDTQYF. The CDR3 region has the DNA TGTGCCAGCAGGGAGACTAGCGGCACAGATACGCAGTATTTT.